This TCR beta chain emerged from a study of T cells in Graves' hyperthyroidism and ophthalmopathy. RNA transcripts were the template for amplifying TCR beta CDR3 regions. A set of HTBI primers served as the primers for a first-round RT-PCR of the TCR CDR3. TCRdb re-analysed the multiplex PCR reads in MiXCR, keeping a single row per CDR3 protein. The sample has roughly 500,000 distinct CDR3 sequences, 35% to 50% seen once; the top ten hold about two fifths. V lost 1 base and J lost 2, with 8 bases in between. The germline CDR1 and CDR2 sequences are SQVTM and ANQGSEA. The CDR3 consists of 13 residues. This sequence joins TRBV29-1 and TRBJ1-2, with a tentative D call TRBD1 (5 bases). The sequenced material came from peripheral blood or thyroid tissue (not recorded which). The sequence was obtained from an adult woman with Graves' disease, either hyperthyroidism or ophthalmopathy (not recorded which). The CDR3 DNA reads TGCAGCGTTGAAGGGGGCAAAAACTATGGCTACACCTTC. Amino acids: CSVEGGKNYGYTF.